This passage covers 20 T cell receptor beta chains from one sample sequenced in a study of early stage breast cancer tumors. Only in-frame clones appear in the TCRdb table, and some are missing; sequencing was by immunoSEQ multiplex PCR. This sample has around 71,000 clones, with around four fifths found just once. The sequenced material came from blood. The receptors come from a person in their sixties or seventies with breast cancer.

The gene calls are TRBV5-1 and TRBJ1-1; D is unclear. V was cut by 0 bases and J by 0 bases, with 6 bases left in between. The CDR3 is made up of 14 amino acids. The germline CDR1 and CDR2 sequences are SGHRS and YFSETQ. The CDR3 nucleotides read TGCGCCAGCAGCTTGGAATCTATGAACACTGAAGCTTTCTTT. It translates to CASSLESMNTEAFF.

This sequence joins TRBV7-2 and TRBJ2-7, with 7 positions matching TRBD2. CDR3 length: 14 residues. After removal of 4 bases from V and 6 bases from J, the junction contained 9 bases not matched to a gene. Germline V gene data show CDR1 as SGHTA and CDR2 as FQGNSA. The CDR3 protein is CASSSLAGVGEQYF. CDR3 coding DNA: TGTGCCAGCAGCTCCTTGGCGGGAGTTGGCGAGCAGTACTTC.

The gene calls are TRBV2 and TRBJ2-7; 7 bases fit TRBD2. The CDR3 is 13 residues long. J lost 4 bases, V lost 4 bases, and 4 bases had no gene match. From germline, CDR1 is SNHLY and CDR2 FYNNEI. CDR3 in amino acids: CASSVEREYEQYF. In DNA form, the CDR3 reads TGTGCCAGCAGTGTCGAGCGGGAATACGAGCAGTACTTC. Full variable domain (outside the CDR3, taken from reference TRBV2 and TRBJ2-7): EPEVTQTPSHQVTQMGQEVILRCVPISNHLYFYWYRQILGQKVEFLVSFYNNEISEKSEIFDDQFSVERPDGSNFTLKIRSTKLEDSAMYFCASSVEREYEQYFGPGTRLTVT.

The chain carries TRBV18 and TRBJ1-1; 9 bases match TRBD1. This CDR3 has 15 residues. The ends lost 4 bases at V and 1 base at J; junction bases unmatched: 4. CDR1 is KGHSH and CDR2 is LQKENI in the germline V gene. DNA of the CDR3: TGTGCCAGCTCACGTAGGACAGGGGAGAACACTGAAGCTTTCTTT. Its protein product is CASSRRTGENTEAFF.

The chain couples TRBV2 to TRBJ2-7, with 10 bases lining up with TRBD1. With V trimmed by 5 bases and J by 6 bases, 4 bases remained unmatched. Germline CDR1 is SNHLY and CDR2 is FYNNEI. This CDR3 has 13 residues. The CDR3 DNA sequence: TGTGCCAGCAGTCGGGACAGGGGCCCCGAGCAGTACTTC. It translates to CASSRDRGPEQYF.

J is TRBJ2-7 and V is TRBV29-1; no firm D call. CDR1 is SQVTM and CDR2 is ANQGSEA in the germline V gene. V lost 5 bases and J lost 2, with 10 bases in between. This CDR3 contains 12 residues. As DNA, the CDR3 is TGCAGCGTTCTAGGGTTTACCTACGAGCAGTACTTC. Its protein is CSVLGFTYEQYF.

Only a few counts were recorded for this clone. J is TRBJ1-1 and V is TRBV28; a possible D gene is TRBD1 (6 bases). Germline-derived CDR1 and CDR2 are MDHEN and SYDVKM. V was cut by 4 bases and J by 10 bases, with 13 bases left in between. This CDR3 is 12 amino acids long. The CDR3 reads CASSSQAGVAFF. The CDR3 DNA sequence: TGTGCCAGCAGTTCTCAAGCAGGGGTAGCTTTCTTT.

The rearrangement links TRBV11-3 to TRBJ2-1; 7 bases are a match to TRBD1. The CDR3 runs 15 residues. Trimming took 3 bases from V and 7 from J; bases not matched to a gene: 9. Germline CDR1 reads SGHNT; CDR2 reads YENEEA. This CDR3 is CASSLAHIQGNEQFF. The CDR3 coding sequence is TGTGCCAGCAGCTTGGCGCATATACAGGGGAATGAGCAGTTCTTC. The full variable domain, with the rest looked up from reference TRBV11-3 and TRBJ2-1, is EAGVVQSPRYKIIEKKQPVAFWCNPISGHNTLYWYLQNLGQGPELLIRYENEEAVDDSQLPKDRFSAERLKGVDSTLKIQPAELGDSAVYLCASSLAHIQGNEQFFGPGTRLTVL.

The rearrangement links TRBV6-1 to TRBJ2-5, with 14 bases aligning to TRBD2. Germline-derived CDR1 and CDR2 are MNHNS and SASEGT. The length of the CDR3 is 20 residues. J gave up 3 bases and V 0 bases, and 12 bases lay outside the gene matches. CDR3 in amino acids: CASSEAKTSGGAPFEETQYF. The CDR3, as DNA: TGTGCCAGCAGTGAAGCGAAGACTAGCGGGGGGGCCCCTTTTGAAGAGACCCAGTACTTC.

The chain couples TRBV19 to TRBJ1-2, with D unresolved. V lost 6 bases and J 4 bases, leaving 12 bases between the germline ends. The CDR3 covers 13 residues. From germline, CDR1 is LNHDA and CDR2 SQIVND (reference sequence). The CDR3, as DNA: TGTGCCAGTAGCCCCTCGGAGTCCTATGGCTACACCTTC. Its translation is CASSPSESYGYTF. The full variable domain, its missing parts supplied by reference TRBV19 and TRBJ1-2, is DGGITQSPKYLFRKEGQNVTLSCEQNLNHDAMYWYRQDPGQGLRLIYYSQIVNDFQKGDIAEGYSVSREKKESFPLTVTSAQKNPTAFYLCASSPSESYGYTFGSGTRLTVV.

This sequence joins TRBV6-1 and TRBJ1-4, with D hard to call. Germline V gene lookup returns CDR1 MNHNS and CDR2 SASEGT. Trimming stripped 5 bases from V and 2 bases from J, with 6 bases between. The CDR3 consists of 13 residues. The CDR3 sequence: CASSRGTNEKLFF. The DNA of the CDR3 is TGTGCCAGCAGTCGAGGGACTAATGAAAAACTGTTTTTT.

The chain employs TRBV30 and TRBJ1-3, with unresolved D. The CDR3 totals 13 residues. CDR1 and CDR2 from the germline V gene are GTSNPN and SVGIG (reference sequence). V lost 2 bases, J lost 0 bases, and 5 bases lay in between. CDR3 nucleotides: TGTGCCTGGAGTCCTTACTCTGGAAACACCATATATTTT. It is translated as CAWSPYSGNTIYF.

This chain links TRBV2 with TRBJ2-5; 8 bases fit TRBD1. This CDR3 contains 15 residues. The junction had 13 bases not matched to a gene; V was cut back by 5 bases and J by 8 bases. CDR1 and CDR2 from the germline V gene are SNHLY and FYNNEI. The CDR3 region is CASSLPGQGGPTQYF. CDR3 coding DNA: TGTGCCAGCAGTCTACCCGGACAGGGTGGGCCAACCCAGTACTTC.

The chain carries TRBV5-1 and TRBJ2-7; D gene uncertain. CDR3 length equals 12 residues. Trimming took off 2 bases at V and 7 bases at J, with 10 bases between the two ends. Germline V CDR1 and CDR2: SGHRS, YFSETQ. As DNA, the CDR3 is TGCGCCAGCAGCTTTCACCGTGCGGAGCAGTACTTC. Encoded protein: CASSFHRAEQYF.

This clone was recorded once. This chain connects TRBV18 to TRBJ2-3; possible D gene TRBD2, 6 bases. This CDR3 contains 16 residues. Trimming left V 4 bases short and J 1 base short, with 15 bases between. Germline CDR1 reads KGHSH; CDR2 reads LQKENI. CDR3 amino acids: CASSQGGAHRTDTQYF. CDR3 sequence (DNA): TGTGCCAGCTCACAAGGAGGGGCCCATCGCACAGATACGCAGTATTTT.

As DNA, the CDR3 is TGTGCCAGTAGTATAGTCCTAGCGGAGCAAGAGACCCAGTACTTC. It encodes CASSIVLAEQETQYF. This chain links TRBV19 with TRBJ2-5, with TRBD2 matching over 7 bases. The V segment lost 1 base and the J segment 2 bases; nucleotides outside the gene matches: 4. The CDR3 runs to 15 residues. Per germline, CDR1 LNHDA and CDR2 SQIVND (reference sequence).

The chain uses TRBV9 and TRBJ2-1; D not certain. The V gene lost 2 bases and the J gene lost 5 bases, with 11 bases spanning the gap. CDR1 is SGDLS and CDR2 is YYNGEE in the germline V gene. The CDR3 is 14 amino acids. CDR3 region: CASSVASANNEQFF. The CDR3, as DNA: TGTGCCAGCAGCGTTGCGAGCGCCAACAATGAGCAGTTCTTC.

The chain uses TRBV7-2 and TRBJ2-1; D remains ambiguous. CDR1 SGHTA and CDR2 FQGNSA come from the germline V gene. V was cut by 6 bases and J by 9 bases, with 15 bases left in between. The CDR3 is 13 residues long. CDR3 amino acids: CASSKVNNGEQFF. CDR3 sequence (DNA): TGTGCCAGCAGTAAAGTAAATAACGGTGAGCAGTTCTTC.

V gene TRBV6-1 combines with J gene TRBJ1-2, with D unresolved. Germline-derived CDR1 and CDR2 are MNHNS and SASEGT. V lost 6 bases and J 5 bases, leaving 13 bases between the germline ends. CDR3 length: 13 amino acids. For the CDR3, the DNA is TGTGCCAGCAGCCGGGTGGTAGAGTATGGCTACACCTTC. Translating gives CASSRVVEYGYTF.

In its sample, this clone was seen a few times. The chain employs TRBV27 and TRBJ1-2, with D possibly matching TRBD1 (5 bases). Looked up from germline, CDR1 is MNHEY and CDR2 is SMNVEV (reference sequence). The V end was cut by 11 bases, the J end by 5 bases, with 21 bases between. The CDR3 is 14 amino acids. The CDR3 loop reads CASRDEGRSYGYTF. CDR3 bases: TGTGCCTCCCGGGACGAGGGGAGATCGTATGGCTACACCTTC.